The table lists the clone carrying this T cell receptor beta chain with many counts. The sample comes from a study of human T cells and chemical hapten exposure. One entry per CDR3 protein results from TCRdb running MiXCR on the RACE reads. The sample has 270,000 or so distinct CDR3 sequences; roughly 7.7% are singletons. In germline, CDR1 is MGHRA, CDR2 YSYEKL. The CDR3 spans 19 residues. After removal of 3 bases from V and 0 bases from J, the junction contained 8 bases not matched to a gene. This sample's time point: pre-sensitization, week 0. Documented treatment: therapeutic diphenylcyclopropenone sensitization with weekly scalp DPC. Blood collection happened ahead of applying each patch test.

The clonotype was recovered from a man aged 18 to 35 with alopecia areata. Some clones in this sample may be carry-over from other donors' samples. This sequence joins TRBV4-1 and TRBJ1-6, with TRBD1 matching 10 bases. The source was whole blood, collected in connection with sensitization to the hapten diphenylcyclopropenone (DPC). CDR3 in DNA: TGCGCCAGCAGCCACTCCACCGACAGGGGGCGCTCCTATAATTCACCCCTCCACTTT. The encoded protein is CASSHSTDRGRSYNSPLHF.